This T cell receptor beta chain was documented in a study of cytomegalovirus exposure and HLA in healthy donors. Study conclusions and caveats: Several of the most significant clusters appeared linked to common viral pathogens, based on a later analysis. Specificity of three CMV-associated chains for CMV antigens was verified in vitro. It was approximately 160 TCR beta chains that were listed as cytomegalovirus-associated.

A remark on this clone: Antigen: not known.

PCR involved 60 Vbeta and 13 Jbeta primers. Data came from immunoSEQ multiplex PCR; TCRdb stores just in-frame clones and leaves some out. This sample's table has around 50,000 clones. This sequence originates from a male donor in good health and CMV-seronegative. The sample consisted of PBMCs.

This chain's CDR3 is CASSVDRGRTGELFF. DNA of the CDR3: TGTGCCAGCAGCGTAGACAGGGGGCGCACCGGGGAGCTGTTTTTT. The chain joins TRBV2 to TRBJ2-2; 10 bases fit TRBD1. J gave up 4 bases and V 6 bases, and 5 bases lay outside the gene matches. The CDR3 runs 15 residues. CDR1 and CDR2 (germline): SNHLY, FYNNEI. Using reference TRBV2 and TRBJ2-2 for the parts outside the CDR3, the full variable domain is EPEVTQTPSHQVTQMGQEVILRCVPISNHLYFYWYRQILGQKVEFLVSFYNNEISEKSEIFDDQFSVERPDGSNFTLKIRSTKLEDSAMYFCASSVDRGRTGELFFGEGSRLTVL.